The rows below give T cell receptor beta chains drawn from one sample of a study of OX40 agonist ivuxolimab in advanced cancers. Profiling relied on immunoSEQ multiplex PCR, and the TCRdb table lists in-frame clones only, not all of them. The sample has 75,000 to 80,000 clones, 94% seen once. This specimen consisted of CD4+ or CD8+ T cells sorted from blood, obtained in a trial of the OX40 agonist ivuxolimab. The receptors were sampled from an adult with an advanced solid tumor such as melanoma, head and neck, liver or kidney cancer. CDR3s include the opening cysteine and the closing phenylalanine or tryptophan. A D gene is named only where the DNA matches it firmly. Expanded clones get a size class; other rows say once, few or many, or leave the size out.

j_call	v_call	d_call	clone_size	cdr3_nt	cdr3_aa
TRBJ2-3	TRBV9	TRBD2	NA	TGTGCCAGCAGCGTAGTCGGGGGGAGCACAGATACGCAGTATTTT	CASSVVGGSTDTQYF
TRBJ2-5	TRBV6-5	NA	NA	TGTGCCAGCAGTTACGGGAGACAAGAGACCCAGTACTTC	CASSYGRQETQYF
TRBJ1-2	TRBV21-1	NA	NA	TGTGCCAGCAGCAAAGAAGTTGGGACGGCTGGCTATGGCTACACCTTC	CASSKEVGTAGYGYTF
TRBJ2-3	TRBV6-4	NA	NA	TGTGCCAGCAGTGACGAAGCTGATCCAGATACGCAGTATTTT	CASSDEADPDTQYF
TRBJ1-3	TRBV5-5	TRBD1	NA	TGTGCCAGCAGCTTGAGAGCAGGGGGAGCAAGAAACACCATATATTTT	CASSLRAGGARNTIYF
TRBJ2-7	TRBV29-1	NA	once	TGCGGCGTTGAATTTGCGGAGAACTACGAGCAGTACTTC	CGVEFAENYEQYF
TRBJ1-1	TRBV19	NA	few	TGTGCCAGTAGTATGGCGGCGCGGGGCGAAGCTTTCTTT	CASSMAARGEAFF
TRBJ2-1	TRBV4-3	TRBD1	NA	TGCGCCAGCAGCCACGGACAGGGGACTTTGAATGAGCAGTTCTTC	CASSHGQGTLNEQFF
TRBJ1-2	TRBV30	TRBD1	NA	TGTGCCTGGAGTGATCCCCTCGTGGGACAGAACTATGGCTACACCTTC	CAWSDPLVGQNYGYTF
TRBJ1-2	TRBV27	TRBD1	NA	TGTGCCAGCAGTTCCCGAGGACAGGGTAACTATGGCTACACCTTC	CASSSRGQGNYGYTF
TRBJ2-7	TRBV11-2	NA	NA	TGTGCCAGCAGCTTAGGACAGGGAGGGGCCTACGAGCAGTACTTC	CASSLGQGGAYEQYF
TRBJ2-5	TRBV6-5	NA	NA	TGTGCCAGCACGCCGGCCCCGGCGGAGACCCAGTACTTC	CASTPAPAETQYF
TRBJ1-2	TRBV19	TRBD1	few	TGTGCCAGTAGTCCCGGGACAGCTAACTATGGCTACACCTTC	CASSPGTANYGYTF
TRBJ1-5	TRBV7-9	NA	NA	TGTGCCAGCAGCTTTGGGAGCAATCAGCCCCAGCATTTT	CASSFGSNQPQHF
TRBJ1-1	TRBV9	NA	NA	TGTGCCAGCAGCCCGCCCAACACTGAAGCTTTCTTT	CASSPPNTEAFF
TRBJ1-3	TRBV4-1	NA	NA	TGCGCCAGCAGCCAAGTCACAGGAGGCTCTGGAAACACCATATATTTT	CASSQVTGGSGNTIYF
TRBJ1-2	TRBV5-1	NA	NA	TGCGCCAGCAGCCAGGGCATTAACTATGGCTACACCTTC	CASSQGINYGYTF
TRBJ2-1	TRBV6-5	NA	NA	TGTGCCAGCAGTTACAGAGGCAGGTCTTTGGTGAATGAGCAGTTCTTC	CASSYRGRSLVNEQFF
TRBJ2-2	TRBV5-1	NA	once	TGCGCCAGCAGCTTTCTGCGATCTACGAACACCGGGGAGCTGTTTTTT	CASSFLRSTNTGELFF
TRBJ2-1	TRBV18	TRBD2	NA	TGTGCCAGCTCACGAGAAGCGGGAGACTACAATGAGCAGTTCTTC	CASSREAGDYNEQFF
TRBJ1-2	TRBV7-9	NA	NA	TGTGCCAGCAGCTTAGGGGACGGGCGATTTGACTATGGCTACACCTTC	CASSLGDGRFDYGYTF
TRBJ1-1	TRBV28	NA	NA	TGTGCCAGCAGTTTACAAAACACTGAAGCTTTCTTT	CASSLQNTEAFF
TRBJ1-5	TRBV27	NA	once	TGTGCCAGCAGTCCTTTAGGGGATAGCAATCAGCCCCAGCATTTT	CASSPLGDSNQPQHF
TRBJ2-2	TRBV5-5	TRBD2	NA	TGTGCCAGCAGCTCGCCCGGGACTAGCGGTACCGGGGAGCTGTTTTTT	CASSSPGTSGTGELFF
TRBJ2-1	TRBV19	NA	once	TGTGCCAGTAGTATAGAAGGGGGTGCTAGATTGGCCTACAATGAGCAGTTCTTC	CASSIEGGARLAYNEQFF
TRBJ2-5	TRBV5-6	NA	NA	TGTGCCAGCAGCCCTCGACTAGTTCTCAGTGGCGAGACCCAGTACTTC	CASSPRLVLSGETQYF
TRBJ2-1	TRBV29-1	TRBD1	NA	TGCAGCGTTTCAAGCCCGCAGGACAGGCGTCAACCCTACAATGAGCAGTTCTTC	CSVSSPQDRRQPYNEQFF
TRBJ1-3	TRBV14	NA	NA	TGTGCCAGCAGCCAAGAGCTTAGGGCTGGAAACACCATATATTTT	CASSQELRAGNTIYF
TRBJ1-2	TRBV28	NA	NA	TGTGCCAGCAGCCCCCTTAGGGGGGGATCCTATGGCTACACCTTC	CASSPLRGGSYGYTF
TRBJ2-7	TRBV14	NA	NA	TGTGCCAGCAGCCCTTTGGTTAGTTACGAGCAGTACTTC	CASSPLVSYEQYF
TRBJ1-1	TRBV4-1	NA	NA	TGCGCCAGCAGCCACCCCAGTGGGGGGACTGAAGCTTTCTTT	CASSHPSGGTEAFF
TRBJ2-7	TRBV19	NA	NA	TGTGCCAGTAGGGTAGCCGACGGAGCCTACGAGCAGTACTTC	CASRVADGAYEQYF
TRBJ1-3	TRBV4-1	NA	NA	TGCGCCAGCAGCTCCCCCAGCTCTGGAAACACCATATATTTT	CASSSPSSGNTIYF
TRBJ1-1	TRBV7-6	NA	NA	TGTGCCAGCAGCCCAGACAGATTGAACACTGAAGCTTTCTTT	CASSPDRLNTEAFF
TRBJ2-1	TRBV4-1	TRBD1	NA	TGCGCCAGCAGTCCTTGGACAGGGGGAGATGATGAGCAGTTCTTC	CASSPWTGGDDEQFF
TRBJ1-2	TRBV2	TRBD1	NA	TGTGCCAGCAGATCCCGAGGACAGGGCCTTGAGGACTATGGCTACACCTTC	CASRSRGQGLEDYGYTF
TRBJ2-7	TRBV4-3	NA	NA	TGCGCCAGCAGCCACGGAAGCGGTCTGGCAGAGCAGTACTTC	CASSHGSGLAEQYF
TRBJ2-7	TRBV7-9	NA	NA	TGTGCCAGCAGCTTTCCCCCAGGAAGGGGCTACGAGCAGTACTTC	CASSFPPGRGYEQYF